This T cell receptor beta chain comes out of a study of shared clonotypes between healthy human individuals. CD45RO-negative, CCR7-positively selected cells formed the naive CD8 fraction, excluding terminally differentiated effector memory CD45RA+ cells. V dropped 1 base and J dropped 3 bases, with 13 bases sitting between them. The CDR3 covers 16 residues. CDR1 SEHNR and CDR2 FQNEAQ come from the germline V gene (reference sequence). Profiling relied on immunoSEQ multiplex PCR, and the TCRdb table lists in-frame clones only, not all of them. This table has millions of clones, roughly 91% appearing once. This clone was recorded once.

The chain links TRBV7-9 to TRBJ2-1; no definite D call. Sample: naive CD8+ T cells from PBMCs. This receptor was identified in a man aged 18 to 29 in good health. Some clones in this sample may be carry-over from other donors' samples. The CDR3 nucleotides are TGTGCCAGCAGCTTAGGGTCAGGAGTTTACTACAATGAGCAGTTCTTC. Protein: CASSLGSGVYYNEQFF.